The 13 T cell receptor beta chains in this list originate from one sample, sequenced in a study of control samples from healthy donors and cancer patients. Clones were read by immunoSEQ multiplex PCR, and TCRdb kept only the in-frame ones, dropping some. The profile covers approximately 79,000 clones, with about 89% appearing a single time and approximately 7.2% taken by the ten largest. The sequencing input was blood. The receptors shown here come from a man aged 50 to 60 in good health.

V is TRBV2 and J is TRBJ2-7, with D possibly matching TRBD2 (7 bases). There are 14 residues in the CDR3. Germline assignment: CDR1 SNHLY and CDR2 FYNNEI. Trimming took 7 bases from V and 2 from J, leaving 15 bases between them. The CDR3 region has the DNA TGTGCCAGCACAAGGGGGGGGTTGACCTACGAGCAGTACTTC. It yields the protein CASTRGGLTYEQYF.

V usage is TRBV3-1 (or the pseudogene TRBV3-2) and J usage is TRBJ1-1, with TRBD1 as a possible D gene (6 bases). Germline CDR1 and CDR2: LGHDT and YNNKEL (reference sequence). CDR3 length: 18 residues. The ends were cut back, 2 bases at V and 0 bases at J, with 19 bases in the middle. CDR3 sequence reads: CASSQIKPGHVLNTEAFF. Here the CDR3 DNA reads TGTGCCAGCAGCCAAATTAAACCGGGACACGTTTTGAACACTGAAGCTTTCTTT.

The rearrangement uses TRBV2 and TRBJ2-1; D uncertain. Germline V CDR1 and CDR2: SNHLY, FYNNEI. The CDR3 runs to 16 residues. The V end was cut by 4 bases, the J end by 1 base, with 14 bases between. CDR3 residues: CASSAVGSNSYNEQFF. In nucleotides, the CDR3 is TGTGCCAGCAGTGCCGTAGGCTCGAATTCCTACAATGAGCAGTTCTTC.

The chain links TRBV19 to TRBJ2-7; D remains ambiguous. The germline V gene has CDR1 LNHDA and CDR2 SQIVND (reference sequence). CDR3 length: 12 amino acids. V lost 7 bases, J lost 6 bases, and 13 bases lay in between. The CDR3 DNA follows: TGTGCCAGTACTGGACCCTACGGCGAGCAGTACTTC. It specifies CASTGPYGEQYF. Full variable domain (remainder filled in from reference TRBV19 and TRBJ2-7): DGGITQSPKYLFRKEGQNVTLSCEQNLNHDAMYWYRQDPGQGLRLIYYSQIVNDFQKGDIAEGYSVSREKKESFPLTVTSAQKNPTAFYLCASTGPYGEQYFGPGTRLTVT.

The chain uses TRBV5-1 and TRBJ1-6; 9 nucleotides line up with TRBD1. The CDR3 contains 15 residues. J was trimmed by 8 bases and V by 0 bases; bases with no gene match: 3. From germline, CDR1 is SGHRS and CDR2 YFSETQ. The CDR3 DNA reads TGCGCCAGCAGCTTGGCAGGACAGGGGCATTCACCCCTCCACTTT. Encoded protein: CASSLAGQGHSPLHF.

There are a few counts of this clone. The chain carries TRBV6-5 and TRBJ1-2; D not resolved. Germline lookup yields CDR1 MNHEY and CDR2 SVGAGI. There are 14 residues in the CDR3. Trimming took 6 bases from V and 7 from J, leaving 18 bases between them. CDR3 residues: CASSHSGEVRGYTF. The CDR3 DNA reads TGTGCCAGCAGCCACAGCGGGGAGGTCCGTGGCTACACCTTC.

The rearrangement uses TRBV2 and TRBJ1-5, with 8 bases that match TRBD1. Germline V gives CDR1 SNHLY, CDR2 FYNNEI. The CDR3 totals 17 residues. V lost 2 bases to trimming and J lost 2 bases; unmatched junction nucleotides: 8. CDR3 nucleotide sequence: TGTGCCAGCAGTGAAAATGGACAGGGCTACGGCAATCAGCCCCAGCATTTT. Encoded protein: CASSENGQGYGNQPQHF.

CDR3 DNA sequence: TGTGCCAGCAGCAACAGGGGGCTCGGAACTGAAGCTTTCTTT. Translated, it gives CASSNRGLGTEAFF. This rearrangement joins TRBV3-1 (or the pseudogene TRBV3-2) to TRBJ1-1; 9 positions agree with TRBD1. Trimming removed 5 bases from V and 5 bases from J; junction bases left unmatched: 6. Germline V gene sequence: CDR1 LGHDT, CDR2 YNNKEL (reference sequence). The CDR3 consists of 14 residues.

This clone was observed a handful of times. V is TRBV7-8 and J is TRBJ1-1, with D perhaps TRBD1 (6 bases). V gave up 0 bases and J gave up 5 bases, with 19 bases separating them. The germline V gene has CDR1 SGHVS and CDR2 FQNEAQ. CDR3 size: 17 residues. The CDR3 here is CASSLAPGDKRGTEAFF. CDR3 DNA: TGTGCCAGCAGCTTAGCTCCTGGGGACAAACGGGGGACTGAAGCTTTCTTT.

V is TRBV27 and J is TRBJ2-7; 9 positions agree with TRBD1. The CDR3 runs to 14 residues. Germline V gene data show CDR1 as MNHEY and CDR2 as SMNVEV (reference sequence). V dropped 3 bases and J dropped 5; count of bases not matched to a gene: 5. The CDR3 here is CASSLTGQGNEQYF. The CDR3 DNA follows: TGTGCCAGCAGTTTGACGGGACAGGGCAACGAGCAGTACTTC.

On this clone itself: A read error may account for a junction end that differs from germline. The V gene is TRBV5-8, the J gene TRBJ1-6; D uncertain. Germline V gene data show CDR1 as SGHTS and CDR2 as YDEGEE. The length of the CDR3 is 14 residues. Here the CDR3 reads CASSLGAGSVVRFF. In DNA form, the CDR3 reads TGTGCCAGCAGCTTGGGGGCTGGTTCGGTTGTACGTTTTTTT. Filled out from reference TRBV5-8 and TRBJ1-6, the complete variable domain reads EAGVTQSPTHLIKTRGQQATLRCSPISGHTSVYWYQQALGLGLQFLLWYDEGEERNRGNFPPRFSGRQFPNYSSELNVNALELEDSALYLCASSLGAGSVVRFFGNGTRLTVT.

CDR3 region: CASSQTTAGGTEAFF. The CDR3 DNA reads as TGCGCCAGCAGCCAAACCACAGCCGGAGGCACTGAAGCTTTCTTT. The genes are TRBV4-3 and TRBJ1-1, with D unresolved. The germline CDR1 and CDR2 sequences are LGHNA and YSLEER. Trimming removed 2 bases from V and 4 bases from J, with 14 bases in between. The CDR3 spans 15 residues.

The V and J genes are TRBV27 and TRBJ2-7; 8 nucleotides match TRBD1. Germline-derived CDR1 and CDR2 are MNHEY and SMNVEV (reference sequence). V gave up 5 bases and J gave up 3 bases; unmatched junction bases: 15. The CDR3 sequence is 17 residues long. CDR3 loop: CASSPATGVIRFYEQYF. The CDR3 DNA is TGTGCCAGCAGTCCGGCGACAGGGGTGATTCGCTTCTACGAGCAGTACTTC.